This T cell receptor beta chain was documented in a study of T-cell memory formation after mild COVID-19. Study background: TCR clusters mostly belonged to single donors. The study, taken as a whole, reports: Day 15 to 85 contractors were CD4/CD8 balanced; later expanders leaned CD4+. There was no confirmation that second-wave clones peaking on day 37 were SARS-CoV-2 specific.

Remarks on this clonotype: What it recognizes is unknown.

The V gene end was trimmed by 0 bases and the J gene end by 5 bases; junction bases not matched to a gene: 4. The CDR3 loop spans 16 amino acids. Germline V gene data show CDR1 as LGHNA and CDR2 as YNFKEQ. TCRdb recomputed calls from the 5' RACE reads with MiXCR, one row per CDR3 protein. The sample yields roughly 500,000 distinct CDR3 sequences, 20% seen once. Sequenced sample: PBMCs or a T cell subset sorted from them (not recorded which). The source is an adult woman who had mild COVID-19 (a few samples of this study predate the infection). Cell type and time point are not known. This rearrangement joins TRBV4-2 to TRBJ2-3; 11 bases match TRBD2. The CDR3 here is CASSQEGTSGGDTQYF. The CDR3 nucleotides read TGTGCCAGCAGCCAAGAGGGAACTAGCGGGGGAGATACGCAGTATTTT.